The clone carrying this TCR beta chain was seen more than once but under ten times. What it recognizes is unknown. Clones were sequenced by immunoSEQ multiplex PCR, and TCRdb holds only the in-frame ones, with some missing. The profile covers 30,000 to 40,000 clones, with around 81% appearing a single time and around 5.1% taken by the ten largest. The entry originates in a study of a mutant IDH1 vaccine in newly diagnosed glioma. Study summary: Scheduled for weeks 1, 3, 5, 7, 11, 15, 19 and 23, eight vaccinations were given to patients. Patients were pretreated with radiotherapy, temozolomide, or both, mostly both. General study points: No link was apparently found between pseudoprogression and changes in top peripheral T cell clonotypes.

This CDR3 is 13 amino acids long. Trimming stripped 5 bases from V and 6 bases from J, with 8 bases between. Germline values: CDR1 LNHDA, CDR2 SQIVND (reference sequence). Time point specified: week 23, last vaccination. It was 300 ug of mutant IDH1 20-mer peptide that made up each vaccine dose, given with topical imiquimod. The donors had new WHO grade 3 or 4 astrocytomas; these were IDH1-mutant and ATRX-lost. This TCR came from a man between 35 and 55 years old with glioma. The specimen comprised PBMCs, sampled from a glioma patient whose treatment included an IDH1 peptide vaccine. The chain is built from TRBV19 and TRBJ1-6; D unclear. Here the CDR3 DNA reads TGTGCCAGTAGTCAGCAGGCTAATTCACCCCTCCACTTT. As protein: CASSQQANSPLHF.